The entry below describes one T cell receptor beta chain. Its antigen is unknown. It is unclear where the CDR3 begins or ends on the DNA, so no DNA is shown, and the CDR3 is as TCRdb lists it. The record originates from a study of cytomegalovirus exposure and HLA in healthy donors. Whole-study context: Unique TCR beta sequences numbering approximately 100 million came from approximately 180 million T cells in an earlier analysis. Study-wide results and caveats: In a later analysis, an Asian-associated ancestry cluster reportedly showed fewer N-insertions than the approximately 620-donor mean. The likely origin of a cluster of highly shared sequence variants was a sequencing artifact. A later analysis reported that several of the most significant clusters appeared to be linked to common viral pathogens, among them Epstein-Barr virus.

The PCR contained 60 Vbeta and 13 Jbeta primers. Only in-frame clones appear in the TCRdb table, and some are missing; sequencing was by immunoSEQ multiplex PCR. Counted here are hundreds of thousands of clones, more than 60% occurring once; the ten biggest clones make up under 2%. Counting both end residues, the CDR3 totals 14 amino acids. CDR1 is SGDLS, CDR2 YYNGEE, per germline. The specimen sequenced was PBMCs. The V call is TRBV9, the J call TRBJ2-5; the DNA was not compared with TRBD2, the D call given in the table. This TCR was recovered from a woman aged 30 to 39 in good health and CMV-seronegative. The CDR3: CASSVGVGSGVRHF.